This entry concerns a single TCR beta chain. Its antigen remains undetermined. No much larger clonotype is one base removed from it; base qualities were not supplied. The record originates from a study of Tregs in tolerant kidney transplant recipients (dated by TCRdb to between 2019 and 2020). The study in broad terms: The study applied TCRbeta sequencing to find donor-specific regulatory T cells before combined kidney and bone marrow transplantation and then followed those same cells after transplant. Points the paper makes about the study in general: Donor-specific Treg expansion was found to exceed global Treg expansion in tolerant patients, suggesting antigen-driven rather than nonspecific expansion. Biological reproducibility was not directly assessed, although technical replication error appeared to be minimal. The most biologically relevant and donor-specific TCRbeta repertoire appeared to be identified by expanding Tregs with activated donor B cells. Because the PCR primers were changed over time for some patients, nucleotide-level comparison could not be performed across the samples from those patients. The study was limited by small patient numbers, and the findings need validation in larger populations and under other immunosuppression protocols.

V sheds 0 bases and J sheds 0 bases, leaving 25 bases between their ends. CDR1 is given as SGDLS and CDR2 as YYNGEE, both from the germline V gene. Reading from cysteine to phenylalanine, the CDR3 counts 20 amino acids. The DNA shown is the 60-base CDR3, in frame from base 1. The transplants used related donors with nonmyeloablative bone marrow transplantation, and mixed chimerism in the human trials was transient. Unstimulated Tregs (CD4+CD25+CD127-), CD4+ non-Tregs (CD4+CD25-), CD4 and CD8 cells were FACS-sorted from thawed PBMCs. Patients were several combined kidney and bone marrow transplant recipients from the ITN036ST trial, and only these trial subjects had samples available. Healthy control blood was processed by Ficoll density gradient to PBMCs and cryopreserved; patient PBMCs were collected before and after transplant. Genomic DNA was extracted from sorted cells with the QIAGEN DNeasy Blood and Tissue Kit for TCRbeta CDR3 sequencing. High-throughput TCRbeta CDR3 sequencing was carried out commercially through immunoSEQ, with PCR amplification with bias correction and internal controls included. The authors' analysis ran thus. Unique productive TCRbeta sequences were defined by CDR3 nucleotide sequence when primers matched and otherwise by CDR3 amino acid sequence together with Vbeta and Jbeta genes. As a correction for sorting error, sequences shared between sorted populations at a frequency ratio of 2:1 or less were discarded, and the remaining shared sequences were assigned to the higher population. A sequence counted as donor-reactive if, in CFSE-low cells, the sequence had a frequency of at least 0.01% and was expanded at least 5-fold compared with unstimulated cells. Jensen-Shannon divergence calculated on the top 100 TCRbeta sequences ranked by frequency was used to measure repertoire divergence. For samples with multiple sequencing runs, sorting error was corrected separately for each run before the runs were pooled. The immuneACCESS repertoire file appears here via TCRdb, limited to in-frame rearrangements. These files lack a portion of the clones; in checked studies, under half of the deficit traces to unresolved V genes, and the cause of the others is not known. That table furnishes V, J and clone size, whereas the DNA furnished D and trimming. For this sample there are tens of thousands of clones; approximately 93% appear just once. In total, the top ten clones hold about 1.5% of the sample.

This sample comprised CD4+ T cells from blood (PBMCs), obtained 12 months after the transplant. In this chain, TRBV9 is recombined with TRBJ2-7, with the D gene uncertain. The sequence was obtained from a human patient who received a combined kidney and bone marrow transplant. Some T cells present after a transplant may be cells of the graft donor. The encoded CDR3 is CASSVASGTGLIGSSYEQYF. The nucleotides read TGTGCCAGCAGCGTAGCTAGTGGTACTGGTCTTATAGGAAGCTCCTACGAGCAGTACTTC. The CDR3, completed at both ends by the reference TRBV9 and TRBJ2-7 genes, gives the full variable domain DSGVTQTPKHLITATGQRVTLRCSPRSGDLSVYWYQQSLDQGLQFLIQYYNGEERAKGNILERFSAQQFPDLHSELNLSSLELGDSALYFCASSVASGTGLIGSSYEQYFGPGTRLTVT.